This TCR beta chain was documented in a study of beta chain features in type 1 diabetes. As for the study in general: Examination of sorted cells across all samples involved around 100,000,000 cells. Overall study findings and caveats: TCRB CDR3s from Type 1 diabetes patients were moderately but significantly shorter in all four CD4+ subsets.

All of the sorted populations showed purity greater than 95%. CDR1 is MDHEN, CDR2 SYDVKM, per germline. The length of the CDR3 is 18 residues. The ends lost 8 bases at V and 0 bases at J; junction bases unmatched: 13. In the case of this clone: Its antigen is unidentified.

What was sequenced were expressed TCRB transcripts, since all of the isolated RNA had been reverse transcribed. Sequenced by immunoSEQ multiplex PCR; TCRdb stores in-frame clones only, minus some. Among around 650,000 clones, around 12% were seen once, and the ten largest hold over 0.1%. The specimen was naive CD4+ T cells from blood. This receptor was taken from a man aged 25-40 years with type 1 diabetes. The chain joins TRBV28 to TRBJ1-2, with 12 bases identical to TRBD1. The CDR3 region is CASAVLQGQGAANYGYTF. The CDR3 nucleotides are TGTGCCAGCGCAGTACTCCAGGGACAGGGGGCCGCTAACTATGGCTACACCTTC.